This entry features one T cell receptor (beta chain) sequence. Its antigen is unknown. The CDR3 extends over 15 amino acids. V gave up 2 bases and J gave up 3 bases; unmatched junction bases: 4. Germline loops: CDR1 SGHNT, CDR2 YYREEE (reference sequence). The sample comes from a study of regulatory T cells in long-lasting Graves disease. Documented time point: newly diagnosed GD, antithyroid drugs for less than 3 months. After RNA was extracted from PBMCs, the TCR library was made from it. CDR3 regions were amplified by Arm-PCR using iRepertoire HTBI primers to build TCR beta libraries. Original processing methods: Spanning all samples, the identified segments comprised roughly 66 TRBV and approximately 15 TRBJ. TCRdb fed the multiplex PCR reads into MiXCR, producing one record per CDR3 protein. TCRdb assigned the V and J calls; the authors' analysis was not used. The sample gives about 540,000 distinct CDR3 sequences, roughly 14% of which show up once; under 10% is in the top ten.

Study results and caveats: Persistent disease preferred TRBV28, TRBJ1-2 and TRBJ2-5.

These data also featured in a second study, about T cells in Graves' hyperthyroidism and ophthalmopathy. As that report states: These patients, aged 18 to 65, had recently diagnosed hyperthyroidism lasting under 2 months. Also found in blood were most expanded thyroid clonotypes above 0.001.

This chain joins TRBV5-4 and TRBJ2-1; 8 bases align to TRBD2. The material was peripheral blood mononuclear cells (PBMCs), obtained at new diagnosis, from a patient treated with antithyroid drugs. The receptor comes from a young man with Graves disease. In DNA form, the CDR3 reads TGTGCCAGCAGCTTAGCGGGAGTGTTCTACAATGAGCAGTTCTTC. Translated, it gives CASSLAGVFYNEQFF.